This T cell receptor (beta chain) was obtained from a study of beta chain features in type 1 diabetes. This clone was found a few times. Its antigen is not identified. By way of CD45RO/CCR7/CD25/CD127/CD95/CD27, the CD4+ regulatory, stem cell-like memory, central memory and naive cells were sorted. Study-wide results and limits: Significant though moderate, a shortening of TCRB CDR3s appeared in all four CD4+ subsets of Type 1 diabetes patients.

Of the isolated RNA, all was reverse transcribed, and so the sequenced material was expressed TCRB transcripts. Generated by immunoSEQ multiplex PCR, the TCRdb table keeps only in-frame clones and is missing some. The sample has around 160,000 clones; approximately 8.8% are singletons. Sequenced material: central memory CD4+ T cells from blood. The sequence was collected from a woman aged 25-40 years with type 1 diabetes.

The CDR3 spells CAWSRGRETQYF. As DNA, the CDR3 is TGTGCCTGGAGCCGGGGAAGGGAGACCCAGTACTTC. V gene TRBV30 combines with J gene TRBJ2-5, with D possibly being TRBD2 (5 bases). The CDR3 totals 12 residues. The V gene's germline CDR1 is GTSNPN and CDR2 SVGIG (reference sequence). V gave up 3 bases and J gave up 5 bases, with 10 bases separating them.